The 6 T cell receptor beta chains below were found in one sample sequenced in a study of shared clonotypes between healthy human individuals. Selected positively for CCR7 and CD45RO-negative, naive CD8 cells excluded terminally differentiated effector memory CD45RA+ cells. Data came from immunoSEQ multiplex PCR; TCRdb stores just in-frame clones and leaves some out. Of hundreds of thousands of clones detected, about 96% appear once; the ten largest clones hold about 0.21%. The sequenced material came from naive CD8+ T cells sorted from blood. These receptors were taken from a man aged 25-40 years in good health.

This CDR3 reads CASSLNTRTSGSDGYQETQYF. The CDR3 DNA reads TGTGCCAGCAGCCTCAACACGCGGACTAGCGGGAGCGACGGGTACCAAGAGACCCAGTACTTC. The chain employs TRBV7-6 and TRBJ2-5; 13 bases map to TRBD2. The ends lost 5 bases at V and 0 bases at J; junction bases unmatched: 18. This CDR3 region has 21 residues. The V gene's germline CDR1 is SGHVS and CDR2 FNYEAQ.

This CDR3 reads CASSPLVSGLETQYF. In DNA form, the CDR3 reads TGTGCCAGCAGTCCCCTCGTGAGTGGTCTGGAGACCCAGTACTTC. The chain combines TRBV27 with TRBJ2-5; no clear D gene. Germline V gene data show CDR1 as MNHEY and CDR2 as SMNVEV (reference sequence). The CDR3 runs 15 residues. The V gene lost 5 bases and the J gene lost 5 bases, with 18 bases spanning the gap.

V gene TRBV6-4 combines with J gene TRBJ2-7; D may be TRBD2 (6 bases). V was clipped by 4 bases and J by 4 bases, with 26 bases between them. Germline lookup yields CDR1 MRHNA and CDR2 SNTAGT. The CDR3 loop spans 18 amino acids. The CDR3 reads CASSASLLVTTRGYEQYF. DNA of the CDR3: TGTGCCAGCAGTGCCTCACTGCTGGTGACAACACGGGGGTACGAGCAGTACTTC.

The chain is built from TRBV11-2 and TRBJ2-7; D is unresolved. The germline CDR1 and CDR2 sequences are SGHAT and FQNNGV. The CDR3 sequence is 15 residues long. V was trimmed by 5 bases and J by 2 bases, leaving 16 bases between them. The CDR3 DNA sequence: TGTGCCAGCAGCGCCTGGCACGGAATCACCTACGAGCAGTACTTC. Its protein is CASSAWHGITYEQYF.

With respect to this clone: The sample has other DNA sequences that encode this CDR3 too. The chain employs TRBV9 and TRBJ2-1; 12 nucleotides match TRBD2. In germline, CDR1 is SGDLS, CDR2 YYNGEE. Trimming removed 3 bases from V and 6 bases from J; junction bases left unmatched: 1. The CDR3 length is 14 residues. CDR3 nucleotides: TGTGCCAGCAGCGGGGGACTAGCGGGCAATGAGCAGTTCTTC. As protein: CASSGGLAGNEQFF.

This rearrangement joins TRBV4-1 to TRBJ2-5, with a possible D match to TRBD1 (6 bases). The CDR3 has 15 residues. The V and J ends lost 0 bases and 5 bases respectively, with 13 bases between them. Germline V lookup: CDR1 MGHRA, CDR2 YSYEKL. The CDR3 protein is CASSQDTGLRETQYF. The CDR3 coding sequence is TGCGCCAGCAGCCAAGACACAGGGTTACGGGAGACCCAGTACTTC.